This T cell receptor beta chain was captured by sequencing in a study of cytomegalovirus exposure and HLA in healthy donors. General study points: Most TCR sequences were uncommon, yet certain public TCRs appeared in many donors. The study designated fewer than 200 TCR beta chains cytomegalovirus-associated. Reports indicated that the classifier achieved high specificity and sensitivity in diagnosing cytomegalovirus status.

CDR3 size: 9 residues. V was clipped by 5 bases and J by 5 bases, with 3 bases between them. Germline CDR1 is DFQATT and CDR2 is SNEGSKA (reference sequence). Comment on this clone: Its specificity is unknown.

Donors were drawn from the approximately 120-subject validation cohort, separate from the roughly 700-subject first cohort. Clones were read by immunoSEQ multiplex PCR, and TCRdb kept only the in-frame ones, dropping some. The sample records 250,000 or so clones, roughly 84% being singletons. V usage is TRBV20-1 and J usage is TRBJ2-5; D gene uncertain. Sequencing was done on a sample of PBMCs. This clonotype was obtained from a man younger than 35 in good health and CMV-seropositive. The CDR3 DNA follows: TGCAGTGCTGGGGAGACCCAGTACTTC. It specifies CSAGETQYF.